This T cell receptor (beta chain) was captured by sequencing in a study of cytomegalovirus exposure and HLA in healthy donors. Trimming left V 4 bases short and J 0 bases short, with 10 bases between. CDR3 size: 14 residues. Germline V gene data show CDR1 as MNHEY and CDR2 as SMNVEV (reference sequence). PCR amplification relied on 60 Vbeta primers (plus 13 Jbeta primers). Measured with immunoSEQ multiplex PCR; TCRdb has only the in-frame clones, and not every one. The data show 170,000 or so clones, roughly 80% seen once. Sequenced material: PBMCs. J is TRBJ2-7 and V is TRBV27, with D possibly TRBD1 on 7 matching bases. The clonotype was recovered from a boy younger than 10 in good health and CMV-seronegative. The CDR3 region is CASSSRDSSYEQYF. The CDR3 DNA follows: TGTGCCAGCAGTTCGCGGGACAGCTCCTACGAGCAGTACTTC.